The clone carrying this T cell receptor (beta chain) was seen only a few times. What it binds is unknown. Using a J-beta primer mix together with a sample-barcoded 5' primer, a second PCR was run for about 6 to 12 cycles. TCRdb re-derived calls from the 5' RACE reads in MiXCR, one entry per CDR3 protein. In the table there are about 400,000 distinct CDR3 sequences, 50% to 60% of which are singletons. Trimming took off 1 base at V and 9 bases at J, with 9 bases between the two ends. The CDR3 contains 12 residues. Germline assignment: CDR1 LGHDT and CDR2 YNNKEL (reference sequence). This sample stems from a study of blood T cells in healthy people across ages. Findings of the study overall: Getting older went along with TCR beta diversity per million T cells dropping roughly linearly.

This clonotype originated in a man aged 60-69 years in good health. Sequencing input: blood. The chain recombines TRBV3-1 with TRBJ1-2; tentative D call: TRBD1 (6 bases). The CDR3 region has the DNA TGTGCCAGCAGCCAAGGGACAGACCGCTACACCTTC. It encodes CASSQGTDRYTF.